Listed here is a single T cell receptor beta chain. The specificity of this receptor is unknown. Reads for this sample came from a NextSeq 550. The Human TCR Profiling Kit (MiLaboratory) was used to prepare UMI-labeled 5' RACE TRB cDNA libraries. cDNA synthesis used the entire amount of extracted RNA, and PCR amplification then used the entire amount of cDNA produced. Libraries were prepared in parallel using an identical number of PCR cycles. On the study's bioinformatics: MIGEC and MiXCR extracted about 48,000 +/- 9,800 unique UMI-labeled TRB cDNA molecules per library, requiring at least two reads per UMI. On average, each library contained roughly 40,000 +/- 10,000 functional in-frame TRB CDR3 nucleotide clonotypes without stop codons. After downsampling to 5000 UMI-labeled TRB molecules per sample, diversity metrics, including normalized Shannon-Wiener and Chao1, were computed in VDJtools. Clonotype-size-weighted physicochemical properties of the central five CDR3 residues (interaction energy, strength, volume and Kidera factor 4) were computed in VDJtools. The reads, reprocessed by TCRdb, yield one row per CDR3 protein sequence and no DNA. The V and J calls were determined by TCRdb, not by the authors. The table for this sample shows some 25,000 distinct CDR3 sequences. The ten largest clonotypes hold less than 3.5% of the sample.

The data belong to a study of CXCR3-negative and CXCR3-positive naive CD8 T cells (dated by TCRdb to the late 2010s). Broadly, across the study: In total, about 130 million TRB reads were obtained, or roughly 1.5 +/- 0.3 million reads per library. Data from 11 donors, pooled across two independent experiments, went into the diversity and physicochemical repertoire analyses. The TRBV-TRBJ cluster analysis covered naive subsets from about 5 donors and memory cells from 3 donors.

The CDR3 goes from the cysteine to the phenylalanine over 14 residues. The coding DNA is unavailable. The germline V gene encodes CDR1 ENHRY and CDR2 SYGVKD. Each CD8+ T cell subset was flow-sorted in triplicate, and approximately 280,000 cells per subset were placed directly into RLT lysis buffer. To exclude memory contaminants, naive CD8+ T cells were stringently defined as CD45RO-CCR7+CD27+CD95-. Peripheral blood mononuclear cells were isolated from buffy coats using standard density gradient centrifugation. Naive CXCR3-negative and CXCR3-positive CD8+ T cells were flow-sorted on a FACSAria III. An RNeasy Mini Kit was used to extract total RNA from the sorted cells. Broad study findings and their caveats: Naive CXCR3-negative and CXCR3-positive cells from the same donor showed similar TRBV-TRBJ usage, whereas memory cells showed distinct patterns. Surface CD5, linked to self-reactivity in mice, was comparable between naive subsets; TCR interaction strength was therefore also inferred from TRB CDR3 physicochemical properties. Because CXCR3 expression was partially decreased after cryopreservation, freshly isolated PBMCs were used for most assays. TRB CDR3s from CXCR3-positive naive cells showed higher hydrophobicity (lower Kidera factor 4), lower energy, and higher strength and volume indices than CXCR3-negative naive cells. Comparably high repertoire diversity was found in both naive subsets, whereas much lower repertoire diversity was found in memory CD8+ T cells.

The receptor's source is a human donor in good health. Some clones in this sample may be carry-over from other donors' samples. Sequencing was performed on naive CXCR3- CD8+ T cells from blood. The intended sense of this specimen's cell subset or site label: CD45RO-CCR7+CD27+CD95- naive CD8+ T cells lacking CXCR3 (TNR3-). The chain employs TRBV10-3 and TRBJ1-2; without DNA, the TCRdb call of TRBD1 cannot be checked. The CDR3 amino acid sequence is: CAIREVPGQGGYTF.